This passage covers 30 T cell receptor beta chains from one sample sequenced in a study of blood T cell repertoires in COVID-19. TCRdb keeps only in-frame clones here, not all; method: immunoSEQ multiplex PCR. The sample includes fewer than 200,000 clones, over 75% of them seen just once. The sample taken for sequencing was peripheral blood. Receptors were obtained from a man between 65 and 80 years old with active or convalescent COVID-19.

The rearrangement links TRBV30 to TRBJ1-1; D is unclear. Germline CDR1 GTSNPN, CDR2 SVGIG (reference sequence). Trimming removed 0 bases from V and 2 bases from J, with 7 bases in between. The CDR3 extends over 13 amino acids. This CDR3 reads CAWSVDSNTEAFF. The CDR3 DNA is TGTGCCTGGAGTGTAGATAGTAACACTGAAGCTTTCTTT.

The genes are TRBV18 and TRBJ2-7; 7 bases match TRBD1. Germline values: CDR1 KGHSH, CDR2 LQKENI. The CDR3 extends over 14 amino acids. The V gene end was trimmed by 6 bases and the J gene end by 2 bases; junction bases not matched to a gene: 7. Here the CDR3 reads CASSQGQNPYEQYF. The CDR3 DNA follows: TGTGCCAGCTCGCAGGGACAGAACCCCTACGAGCAGTACTTC.

The gene calls are TRBV7-9 and TRBJ1-3; 9 nucleotides align to TRBD1. Germline CDR1 reads SEHNR; CDR2 reads FQNEAQ (reference sequence). The CDR3 has 19 amino acids. The V and J ends lost 3 bases and 1 base, in that order; junction bases with no gene match: 13. CDR3 nucleotide sequence: TGTGCCAGCAGCTTTTCCGGACAGGGGTTTTTAATTTCTGGAAACACCATATATTTT. Its translation: CASSFSGQGFLISGNTIYF.

This clone showed up just a few times. V gene TRBV29-1 combines with J gene TRBJ1-1, with D unresolved. In germline, CDR1 is SQVTM, CDR2 ANQGSEA. The CDR3 runs to 17 residues. Trimming shortened V by 4 bases and J by 0 bases, and 21 bases separated the two germline ends. The CDR3 here is CSVVGADPFNLNTEAFF. DNA for the CDR3: TGCAGCGTTGTGGGAGCGGACCCCTTCAACCTGAACACTGAAGCTTTCTTT.

The chain recombines TRBV12-2 with TRBJ2-7; the table assigns TRBD1, which was not confirmed against the DNA. TRBV12-2 is a pseudogene locus. CDR3 length: 15 residues. The CDR3 nucleotides are TGTGCAAGTCGCTCCGGGACAGGGAGCTCCTACGAGCAGTACTTC. It translates to CASRSGTGSSYEQYF.

The V and J genes are TRBV18 and TRBJ2-6; possibly TRBD1 for D (5 bases). This CDR3 region has 17 residues. Germline V gene data show CDR1 as KGHSH and CDR2 as LQKENI. The germline V and J ends were trimmed by 6 bases and 0 bases, with 15 bases remaining between them. The CDR3 protein is CASSSRVVTSGANVLTF. Written as DNA, the CDR3 is TGTGCCAGCTCGTCCAGGGTCGTTACCTCTGGGGCCAACGTCCTGACTTTC. The entire variable domain, with the rest obtained from reference TRBV18 and TRBJ2-6, is as follows: NAGVMQNPRHLVRRRGQEARLRCSPMKGHSHVYWYRQLPEEGLKFMVYLQKENIIDESGMPKERFSAEFPKEGPSILRIQQVVRGDSAAYFCASSSRVVTSGANVLTFGAGSRLTVL.

A note on this clone: The sample carries other DNA sequences with the same CDR3. The V and J genes are TRBV4-2 and TRBJ1-4; 7 bases align to TRBD1. The ends lost 1 base at V and 7 bases at J; junction bases unmatched: 3. This CDR3 comprises 14 residues. From germline, CDR1 is LGHNA and CDR2 YNFKEQ. CDR3 loop: CASSQGGGGEKLFF. CDR3 coding DNA: TGTGCCAGCAGCCAAGGAGGGGGCGGTGAAAAACTGTTTTTT.

The chain has TRBV12-5 and TRBJ1-4; 8 bases are a match to TRBD1. CDR1 LGHNT and CDR2 FRNRAP come from the germline V gene. The CDR3 covers 16 residues. Germline trimming cut 4 bases from V and 0 bases from J; bases unmatched to any gene: 4. The CDR3 DNA is TGTGCTAGTGGTTCCACGACAGGGGCAACTAATGAAAAACTGTTTTTT. This gives the protein CASGSTTGATNEKLFF.

This clone has only a few counts. The chain uses TRBV6-5 and TRBJ1-1; no reliable D call. The CDR3 extends over 13 amino acids. The germline gives CDR1 MNHEY, CDR2 SVGAGI. The germline V and J ends were trimmed by 2 bases and 9 bases, with 13 bases remaining between them. CDR3 nucleotides: TGTGCCAGCAGTTACCCCGGGAGTATGAAAGCTTTCTTT. Translating it yields CASSYPGSMKAFF.

The chain uses TRBV6-5 and TRBJ1-1; D unclear. Trimming stripped 5 bases from V and 6 bases from J, with 16 bases between. Germline loops: CDR1 MNHEY, CDR2 SVGAGI. CDR3 length equals 14 residues. The CDR3 is CASSISLTRSEAFF. The DNA for the CDR3 is TGTGCCAGCAGTATCAGCCTCACGAGGTCTGAAGCTTTCTTT.

Here the CDR3 DNA reads TGTGCCAGCAGTGCCGGGACAGGGACGAGATCACCCCTCCACTTT. Residues: CASSAGTGTRSPLHF. This chain uses TRBV27 with TRBJ1-6, with TRBD1 matching over 9 bases. Trimming took 5 bases from V and 10 from J; bases not matched to a gene: 9. Looked up from germline, CDR1 is MNHEY and CDR2 is SMNVEV (reference sequence). This CDR3 is 15 amino acids long.

This clone has a single count. The rearrangement joins TRBV15 to TRBJ1-4; tentatively, D is TRBD1 (6 bases). The CDR3 has 13 amino acids. Between the trimmed V and J ends, which lost 8 bases and 4 bases, there was a span of 11 bases. The germline V gene has CDR1 LNHNV and CDR2 YYDKDF (reference sequence). The CDR3 nucleotides read TGTGCCACCCGGACAGAATATAATGAAAAACTGTTTTTT. It translates to CATRTEYNEKLFF.

The chain recombines TRBV7-9 with TRBJ2-7; 7 bases fit TRBD1. The CDR3 consists of 16 residues. The J segment lost 4 bases and the V segment lost 2 bases, leaving 11 bases of the junction unmatched. Germline V gene sequence: CDR1 SEHNR, CDR2 FQNEAQ (reference sequence). CDR3 nucleotides: TGTGCCAGCAGCTTATGGGGGACAGCCATCAGATACGAGCAGTACTTC. Translated: CASSLWGTAIRYEQYF.

The chain recombines TRBV5-1 with TRBJ2-7; 8 bases fit TRBD2. Germline V gene sequence: CDR1 SGHRS, CDR2 YFSETQ. The V gene end was trimmed by 3 bases and the J gene end by 2 bases; junction bases not matched to a gene: 4. This CDR3 contains 14 residues. Here the CDR3 reads CASSSTGGAYEQYF. The CDR3 DNA follows: TGCGCCAGCAGCTCGACCGGGGGGGCCTACGAGCAGTACTTC.

V is TRBV4-3 and J is TRBJ1-2; 7 bases are a match to TRBD1. There are 16 residues in the CDR3. In germline, CDR1 is LGHNA, CDR2 YSLEER. V trimming: 0 bases; J trimming: 6 bases; junction bases outside the gene matches: 10. The CDR3: CASSQDWVSQGDGYTF. DNA of the CDR3: TGCGCCAGCAGCCAAGATTGGGTTAGCCAGGGGGATGGCTACACCTTC.

V is TRBV6-2 or TRBV6-3 and J is TRBJ1-5; TRBD1 aligns across 9 bases. The V gene end was trimmed by 5 bases and the J gene end by 5 bases; junction bases not matched to a gene: 10. CDR1 is MNHEY, CDR2 SVGEGT, per germline. The CDR3 is 16 amino acids. The CDR3 DNA follows: TGTGCCAGCAGTCCAACAGGGGGCCGTGGGCATCAGCCCCAGCATTTT. Protein: CASSPTGGRGHQPQHF.

This clone appeared a few times. The gene calls are TRBV15 and TRBJ1-6; tentative D call: TRBD1 (6 bases). Germline V gives CDR1 LNHNV, CDR2 YYDKDF (reference sequence). With 5 bases removed from V and 7 bases from J, the gap between germline ends came to 15 bases. The CDR3 consists of 15 residues. The CDR3 is CATSLEGGANSPLHF. The CDR3 nucleotides read TGTGCCACCAGCCTTGAGGGGGGGGCCAATTCACCCCTCCACTTT.

The rearrangement joins TRBV2 to TRBJ2-3; 7 bases match TRBD2. The ends lost 5 bases at V and 1 base at J; junction bases unmatched: 6. Germline V gives CDR1 SNHLY, CDR2 FYNNEI. This CDR3 comprises 15 residues. The CDR3 loop is CASSYGGRGTDTQYF. CDR3 sequence (DNA): TGTGCCAGCAGTTACGGGGGGAGGGGCACAGATACGCAGTATTTT.

This clone was counted a few times. The V call is TRBV3-1 (or the pseudogene TRBV3-2), the J call TRBJ2-6; tentative D call: TRBD1 (6 bases). Germline V gene data show CDR1 as LGHDT and CDR2 as YNNKEL (reference sequence). V was pared by 5 bases and J by 15 bases, with 14 bases between. CDR3 length equals 12 residues. CDR3 nucleotides: TGTGCCAGCAGCGCTAACACAGGGCCCCTGACTTTC. Protein: CASSANTGPLTF.

The chain uses TRBV2 and TRBJ2-1, with TRBD1 as a possible D gene (6 bases). Germline V lookup: CDR1 SNHLY, CDR2 FYNNEI. The V gene lost 7 bases and the J gene lost 0 bases, with 13 bases spanning the gap. This CDR3 contains 15 residues. This chain's CDR3 is CASMQDRGSYNEQFF. The CDR3 DNA is TGTGCCAGCATGCAGGACAGAGGCTCCTACAATGAGCAGTTCTTC.

This clone was counted a few times. The gene calls are TRBV7-9 and TRBJ1-2; unclear D gene. Germline values: CDR1 SEHNR, CDR2 FQNEAQ (reference sequence). This CDR3 spans 12 amino acids. V was clipped by 6 bases and J by 8 bases, with 13 bases between them. For the CDR3, the DNA is TGTGCCAGCAGTCTCCCCGCGAGGGGCTACACCTTC. Translated, it gives CASSLPARGYTF.

The genes are TRBV27 and TRBJ2-2, with 10 bases lining up with TRBD1. CDR1 and CDR2 from the germline V gene are MNHEY and SMNVEV (reference sequence). This CDR3 comprises 16 residues. V shed 5 bases and J 2 bases; nucleotides not matched to a gene: 5. The CDR3 region has the DNA TGTGCCAGCAGTGGACGGGACAGGGGAAACACCGGGGAGCTGTTTTTT. It translates to CASSGRDRGNTGELFF.

V usage is TRBV6-5 and J usage is TRBJ2-5, with 10 bases aligning to TRBD2. After removal of 6 bases from V and 6 bases from J, the junction contained 7 bases not matched to a gene. The CDR3 has 14 amino acids. CDR1 and CDR2 from the germline V gene are MNHEY and SVGAGI. The CDR3 is CASRTGTSVQTQYF. As DNA, the CDR3 is TGTGCCAGCAGAACCGGGACTAGCGTTCAGACCCAGTACTTC.

V is TRBV6-6 and J is TRBJ1-2; 9 nucleotides align to TRBD1. The CDR3 is made up of 14 amino acids. The V segment lost 7 bases and the J segment 8 bases; nucleotides outside the gene matches: 11. CDR1 and CDR2 from the germline V gene are MNHNY and SVGAGI (reference sequence). As DNA, the CDR3 is TGTGCCAGCACGGGGACAGGGTCGGGTCAGGGCTACACCTTC. Translated, it gives CASTGTGSGQGYTF.

CDR3 in DNA: TGTGCCAGCAGGGCTAAACAGGGGGTAGGGACTGAAGCTTTCTTT. Its protein is CASRAKQGVGTEAFF. The chain uses TRBV5-4 and TRBJ1-1; TRBD1 matches 8 bases. The CDR3 has 15 residues. Trimming took 5 bases from V and 5 from J; bases not matched to a gene: 11. CDR1 and CDR2 from the germline V gene are SGHNT and YYREEE (reference sequence).

The chain joins TRBV5-4 to TRBJ2-7, with 10 bases identical to TRBD1. This CDR3 region has 15 residues. After removal of 2 bases from V and 2 bases from J, the junction contained 4 bases not matched to a gene. From germline, CDR1 is SGHNT and CDR2 YYREEE (reference sequence). The CDR3 protein is CASSFGQGGAYEQYF. CDR3 in DNA: TGTGCCAGCAGCTTCGGACAGGGGGGCGCCTACGAGCAGTACTTC.

Written as DNA, the CDR3 is TGCGCCAGCAGCCAAGATCAGGGGGACGACGGCTACACCTTC. Translating gives CASSQDQGDDGYTF. This sequence joins TRBV4-1 and TRBJ1-2, with 7 positions matching TRBD1. CDR3 length: 14 residues. V lost 0 bases, J lost 8 bases, and 6 bases stayed unmatched. Per germline, CDR1 MGHRA and CDR2 YSYEKL.

CDR3 in amino acids: CASSSTPLTRYGTDYGYTF. The CDR3 nucleotides read TGTGCCAGCAGCTCGACCCCTCTTACAAGATACGGGACAGACTATGGCTACACCTTC. The V and J genes are TRBV5-4 and TRBJ1-2; 7 nucleotides agree with TRBD1. Germline assignment: CDR1 SGHNT and CDR2 YYREEE (reference sequence). The V and J ends lost 3 bases and 3 bases, in that order; junction bases with no gene match: 20. This CDR3 is built from 19 residues.

The chain joins TRBV4-3 to TRBJ2-2; 10 nucleotides match TRBD2. This CDR3 has 18 amino acids. Germline V lookup: CDR1 LGHNA, CDR2 YSLEER. V lost 0 bases, J lost 0 bases, and 4 bases stayed unmatched. The CDR3 reads CASSQEVLAGANTGELFF. The DNA of the CDR3 is TGCGCCAGCAGCCAAGAGGTCCTAGCGGGGGCGAACACCGGGGAGCTGTTTTTT.

The chain combines TRBV5-1 with TRBJ2-7; 12 positions match TRBD1. V was clipped by 5 bases and J by 4 bases; unmatched bases: 4. The germline V gene encodes CDR1 SGHRS and CDR2 YFSETQ. CDR3 size: 14 residues. The CDR3 nucleotides are TGCGCCAGCAGTTCGGGACAGGGGGCTTACGAGCAGTACTTC. This sequence encodes CASSSGQGAYEQYF.